This TCR beta chain was profiled in a study of blood T cell repertoires in COVID-19. The germline V gene encodes CDR1 MNHEY and CDR2 SVGAGI. This CDR3 spans 15 amino acids. V dropped 0 bases and J dropped 7; count of bases not matched to a gene: 8. Libraries were prepared by immunoSEQ multiplex PCR; TCRdb keeps only in-frame clonotypes and omits some of them. The sample lists about 150,000 clones; around 82% were seen once. The table lists this clone with a few counts. This chain uses TRBV6-5 with TRBJ2-7; 8 nucleotides agree with TRBD1. This receptor was obtained from a woman between 45 and 65 years old with acute or convalescent COVID-19. Sequenced: peripheral blood. The CDR3 DNA is TGTGCCAGCAGTTACTCCGGGACAGGAATGTTTGAGCAGTACTTC. Its protein is CASSYSGTGMFEQYF.